The clone carrying this T cell receptor (beta chain) was detected many times. Antigen: not known. This CDR3 comprises 14 residues. Trimming shortened V by 3 bases and J by 2 bases, and 9 bases separated the two germline ends. CDR1 KGHSH and CDR2 LQKENI come from the germline V gene. This sample was included in a study of early T cells in non-severe SARS-CoV-2 infection. Study at large: Sequenced material consisted of bulk RNA (from unsorted whole blood), and chains were unpaired. Study conclusions and caveats: Matches to VDJdb favored anti-spike CD8 responses and missed private and CD4 specificities.

TCRdb fed the 5' RACE reads into MiXCR, producing one record per CDR3 protein. Here the sample spans more than 60,000 distinct CDR3 sequences, roughly 12% being singletons. Sample: whole blood, taken at baseline. The TCR comes from an adult who was a healthcare worker with PCR-confirmed SARS-CoV-2 infection or an uninfected control (not recorded which). This chain connects TRBV18 to TRBJ2-3; D remains unclear. CDR3 sequence reads: CASSPGSNTDTQYF. CDR3 nucleotides: TGTGCCAGCTCACCGGGCAGTAACACAGATACGCAGTATTTT.